These 22 T cell receptor beta chains were sequenced from one sample in a study of T-cell memory formation after mild COVID-19. TCRdb recomputed calls from the 5' RACE reads with MiXCR, one row per CDR3 protein. The data show some 150,000 distinct CDR3 sequences, 14% seen once. Sample: PBMCs or a T cell subset sorted from them (not recorded which). All receptors come from an adult woman who had mild COVID-19 (a few samples of this study predate the infection). Cell type and time point are not known.

The chain links TRBV12-3 or TRBV12-4 to TRBJ2-3, with D possibly being TRBD2 (7 bases). This CDR3 comprises 16 residues. Trimming cost V 7 bases and J 3 bases, with 20 bases left between them. This CDR3 is CASINHRGGNTDTQYF. The CDR3 nucleotides are TGTGCCAGCATCAACCATAGGGGGGGAAATACAGATACGCAGTATTTT.

The V gene is TRBV5-1, the J gene TRBJ2-1, with D possibly being TRBD2 (5 bases). The germline CDR1 and CDR2 sequences are SGHRS and YFSETQ. V lost 5 bases, J lost 7 bases, and 19 bases lay in between. This CDR3 has 15 residues. The CDR3 spells CASSAGVRAGNEQFF. The CDR3 bases are TGCGCCAGCAGTGCCGGGGTTCGCGCTGGGAATGAGCAGTTCTTC.

In the case of this clonotype: Compared with germline, one end of the junction differs, possibly owing to a read error. The CDR3 protein is CASSLPLGGADTKYF. In DNA, the CDR3 is TGTGCCAGCAGCTTACCTTTGGGCGGCGCAGATACGAAGTATTTT. The chain is built from TRBV7-9 and TRBJ2-3; D is ambiguous. From germline, CDR1 is SEHNR and CDR2 FQNEAQ (reference sequence). CDR3 length equals 15 residues.

The chain links TRBV7-3 to TRBJ2-6; no clear D. V gave up 5 bases and J gave up 0 bases, with 11 bases separating them. The CDR3 has 16 residues. Germline loops: CDR1 SGHTA, CDR2 FQGTGA. CDR3 region: CASSPPWDSGANVLTF. CDR3 in DNA: TGTGCCAGCAGCCCCCCTTGGGACTCTGGGGCCAACGTCCTGACTTTC.

The CDR3 is CASSFLHRDPQRLMDQYF. The CDR3 nucleotides are TGTGCCAGCAGTTTCCTACACCGGGACCCACAGCGTCTAATGGACCAGTACTTC. This chain links TRBV27 with TRBJ2-5; D might be TRBD1 or TRBD2, each matching 5 bases. This CDR3 comprises 18 residues. CDR1 and CDR2 (germline): MNHEY, SMNVEV (reference sequence). Trimming pared 3 bases from V and 10 bases from J, leaving 30 bases between.

This clonotype was seen more than once but under ten times. Here the CDR3 DNA reads TGTGCCAGCAGCTTAGTAGATGGGACAGATACGCAGTATTTT. This encodes CASSLVDGTDTQYF. The chain has TRBV7-8 and TRBJ2-3; no clear D. The CDR3 covers 14 residues. Trimming removed 1 base from V and 3 bases from J, with 8 bases in between. CDR1 is SGHVS and CDR2 is FQNEAQ in the germline V gene.

This clonotype was found a few times. The rearrangement links TRBV3-1 to TRBJ2-7; 7 bases map to TRBD1. The CDR3 consists of 15 residues. After removal of 4 bases from V and 1 base from J, the junction contained 7 bases not matched to a gene. Per the germline V gene, CDR1 is LGHDT and CDR2 is YNNKEL (reference sequence). The CDR3 loop reads CASSPSDRPSYEQYF. The CDR3 DNA is TGTGCCAGCAGCCCCTCGGACAGGCCTTCCTACGAGCAGTACTTC.

The CDR3 region has the DNA TGTGCCAGCAGCTCACAGGGGTTTTTCACCGGGGAGCTGTTTTTT. It translates to CASSSQGFFTGELFF. The rearrangement links TRBV6-5 to TRBJ2-2; 7 positions agree with TRBD1. The V gene end was trimmed by 6 bases and the J gene end by 4 bases; junction bases not matched to a gene: 8. There are 15 residues in the CDR3. Germline CDR1 is MNHEY and CDR2 is SVGAGI.

This clonotype was seen more than once but under ten times. The chain joins TRBV7-9 to TRBJ2-6; 14 bases map to TRBD2. Germline values: CDR1 SEHNR, CDR2 FQNEAQ (reference sequence). J was trimmed by 0 bases and V by 4 bases; bases with no gene match: 8. The CDR3 loop spans 20 amino acids. CDR3 sequence (DNA): TGTGCCAGCAGCTGGGAGACCGGGACTAGCGGGAGCTCTGGGGCCAACGTCCTGACTTTC. Translation gives CASSWETGTSGSSGANVLTF. The variable domain in full, with the rest retrieved from reference TRBV7-9 and TRBJ2-6, is DTGVSQNPRHKITKRGQNVTFRCDPISEHNRLYWYRQTLGQGPEFLTYFQNEAQLEKSRLLSDRFSAERPKGSFSTLEIQRTEQGDSAMYLCASSWETGTSGSSGANVLTFGAGSRLTVL.

This clonotype was seen only a few times. The rearrangement joins TRBV19 to TRBJ1-1, with a weak D call TRBD1 (6 bases). The germline V gene encodes CDR1 LNHDA and CDR2 SQIVND (reference sequence). V lost 7 bases and J 1 base, leaving 10 bases between the germline ends. The CDR3 totals 13 residues. The CDR3 reads CASTDRTNTEAFF. The CDR3 DNA reads TGTGCCAGTACAGACAGGACGAACACTGAAGCTTTCTTT.

This chain links TRBV7-6 with TRBJ1-1, with TRBD1 identical over 9 bases. This CDR3 has 17 amino acids. The trim removed 5 bases at V and 2 bases at J, leaving 12 bases unmatched. Germline lookup yields CDR1 SGHVS and CDR2 FNYEAQ. As DNA, the CDR3 is TGTGCCAGCAGCACGGCCCCCGGGACAGGGATAAACACTGAAGCTTTCTTT. Translation gives CASSTAPGTGINTEAFF.

This clonotype was found a few times. This rearrangement joins TRBV29-1 to TRBJ1-1; no definite D call. V lost 1 base and J lost 11, with 14 bases in between. Germline CDR1 is SQVTM and CDR2 is ANQGSEA. The CDR3 loop spans 12 amino acids. CDR3 region: CSVEVSDENAFF. The CDR3 DNA reads TGCAGCGTTGAAGTGTCGGATGAGAATGCTTTCTTT.

This clonotype was found a few times. The gene calls are TRBV27 and TRBJ2-2, with no clear D. This CDR3 is built from 14 residues. The V end was cut by 5 bases, the J end by 1 base, with 8 bases between. The germline gives CDR1 MNHEY, CDR2 SMNVEV (reference sequence). The CDR3 DNA sequence: TGTGCCAGCAGTCCCCGCGGGAACACCGGGGAGCTGTTTTTT. Residues: CASSPRGNTGELFF.

This clonotype was picked up a small number of times. V usage is TRBV7-9 and J usage is TRBJ2-1; D ambiguous. The CDR3 runs to 11 residues. With 1 base removed from V and 12 bases from J, the gap between germline ends came to 7 bases. Germline-derived CDR1 and CDR2 are SEHNR and FQNEAQ (reference sequence). Written as DNA, the CDR3 is TGTGCCAGCAGCTTAGGGGTCGTGCAGTTCTTC. Protein sequence: CASSLGVVQFF.

This clonotype has more than one count but fewer than ten. V and J are TRBV2 and TRBJ2-7; the match to TRBD2 covers 7 bases. CDR1 is SNHLY, CDR2 FYNNEI, per germline. The CDR3 spans 12 residues. Trimming removed 4 bases from V and 7 bases from J; junction bases left unmatched: 4. The CDR3 loop reads CASSAILAEQYF. The CDR3, as DNA: TGTGCCAGCAGTGCCATACTAGCGGAGCAGTACTTC.

J is TRBJ1-1 and V is TRBV4-1, with 9 bases fitting TRBD1. This CDR3 is 15 amino acids long. Germline lookup yields CDR1 MGHRA and CDR2 YSYEKL. V shed 3 bases and J 4 bases; nucleotides not matched to a gene: 6. Here the CDR3 reads CASSHTQGAFTEAFF. DNA of the CDR3: TGCGCCAGCAGCCACACACAGGGGGCCTTCACTGAAGCTTTCTTT.

Only a few counts were recorded for this clonotype. The chain uses TRBV12-3 or TRBV12-4 and TRBJ2-1; 7 bases line up with TRBD1. The CDR3 totals 12 residues. Trimming took 6 bases from V and 10 from J; bases not matched to a gene: 6. CDR3 sequence (DNA): TGTGCCAGCAGCCGGGACAGTAGGGAGCAGTTCTTC. This encodes CASSRDSREQFF.

V and J are TRBV4-1 and TRBJ2-2, with 8 bases matching TRBD2. The CDR3 totals 16 residues. V was pared by 1 base and J by 4 bases, with 5 bases of the junction left unmatched. CDR1 is MGHRA, CDR2 YSYEKL, per germline. CDR3 nucleotides: TGCGCCAGCAGCCAAGGGCGGGGGGTGTCCACCGGGGAGCTGTTTTTT. It codes for CASSQGRGVSTGELFF.

This clonotype showed up just a few times. This chain connects TRBV7-8 to TRBJ2-1, with D perhaps being TRBD1 or TRBD2 (5 bases each). Per germline, CDR1 SGHVS and CDR2 FQNEAQ. V was shortened by 2 bases and J by 2 bases, with 10 bases between the two germline ends. This CDR3 has 15 amino acids. CDR3 sequence (DNA): TGTGCCAGCAGCTTAATCGGGGCTACCTACAATGAGCAGTTCTTC. Amino acids: CASSLIGATYNEQFF. Drawing the rest from reference TRBV7-8 and TRBJ2-1, the complete variable domain is GAGVSQSPRYKVAKRGQDVALRCDPISGHVSLFWYQQALGQGPEFLTYFQNEAQLDKSGLPSDRFFAERPEGSVSTLKIQRTQQEDSAVYLCASSLIGATYNEQFFGPGTRLTVL.

This clonotype was seen ten or more times. The gene calls are TRBV7-2 and TRBJ2-3, with TRBD2 matching 15 bases. Germline assignment: CDR1 SGHTA and CDR2 FQGNSA. Losses at the gene ends were 5 bases for V and 4 bases for J; bases not matched to a gene: 7. The CDR3 loop spans 17 amino acids. As DNA, the CDR3 is TGTGCCAGCAGCCCCGGACTAGCGGGAGGGCCGTCAGATACGCAGTATTTT. Translated: CASSPGLAGGPSDTQYF.

The rearrangement links TRBV4-1 to TRBJ1-1; 8 nucleotides agree with TRBD1. Per the germline V gene, CDR1 is MGHRA and CDR2 is YSYEKL. The CDR3 contains 16 residues. Trimming cost V 4 bases and J 4 bases; bases outside gene matches: 11. CDR3 sequence (DNA): TGCGCCAGCAGCCCCCCGACAGGGGATGGGGGCACTGAAGCTTTCTTT. Amino acid sequence: CASSPPTGDGGTEAFF.

This clonotype was observed a few times. The gene calls are TRBV6-2 or TRBV6-3 and TRBJ2-2; D gene uncertain. Trimming left V 2 bases short and J 7 bases short, with 11 bases between. The CDR3 sequence is 14 residues long. CDR1 and CDR2 from the germline V gene are MNHEY and SVGEGT. CDR3 coding DNA: TGTGCCAGCAGTTACGAAGGGTATAGCGGGGAGCTGTTTTTT. This codes for CASSYEGYSGELFF.